The TCR beta chain under discussion was sequenced for a study of identical twins. CDR1 and CDR2 (germline): SGDLS, YYNGEE. Germline trimming cut 1 base from V and 0 bases from J; bases unmatched to any gene: 3. The length of the CDR3 is 16 residues. To note about this clonotype: What it binds is unknown.

General study results and limits: Carriage of fewer insertions was seen in abundant cord blood beta clonotypes, whereas memory repertoires showed none. Alpha sequences that were out-of-frame and twin-shared showed an excess of low generation probability.

Addition of a universal primer site occurred through template switching, and cDNA carried unique molecular identifiers. TCRdb ran MiXCR on the 5' RACE reads and lists one entry per CDR3 protein. The table has over 600,000 distinct CDR3 sequences, about 20% seen once; the top ten hold roughly 4.3%. The same sample was also used in a study of T cells expressing NK-cell markers. That study adds: Eight donors were sequenced, of whom seven were HCMV-seropositive, while the remaining one was HCMV-seronegative.

The chain couples TRBV9 to TRBJ2-1; the match to TRBD2 covers 8 bases. The sample consisted of PBMCs. The clonotype originates from a woman between 18 and 30 years old in good health. CDR3 in amino acids: CASSVLSGSSYNEQFF. The CDR3 bases are TGTGCCAGCAGCGTACTAAGCGGGAGCTCCTACAATGAGCAGTTCTTC.